A selection of T cell receptor beta chains follows, all from one sample in a study of blood T cell repertoires in COVID-19. Sequencing used immunoSEQ multiplex PCR; TCRdb keeps in-frame clones, though not all of them. Of approximately 110,000 clones listed, about two thirds are singletons. The specimen sequenced was peripheral blood. The receptors derive from a human donor with acute or convalescent COVID-19. The donor label of this sample is uncertain. CDR3s include the opening cysteine and the closing phenylalanine or tryptophan. The order of the fields is clone size, J gene, D gene, V gene, CDR3 protein, CDR3 DNA. D genes are given only for firm matches. Where a row states a size, it is once, few, many or the class of an expanded clone; other rows omit it.

few,TRBJ2-2,TRBD2,TRBV6-6,CASSRLAGVGELFF,TGTGCCAGCAGTCGACTAGCGGGGGTGGGGGAGCTGTTTTTT
.,TRBJ2-5,TRBD2,TRBV14,CASSQDRLAGVETQYF,TGTGCCAGCAGCCAAGATCGACTAGCGGGGGTAGAGACCCAGTACTTC
few,TRBJ1-6,TRBD1,TRBV11-2,CASSSSGTANSPLHF,TGTGCCAGCAGCTCCTCCGGGACAGCCAATTCACCCCTCCACTTT
.,TRBJ2-2,.,TRBV6-1,CASSGTGVPSTGELFF,TGTGCCAGCAGTGGGACGGGGGTCCCGAGCACCGGGGAGCTGTTTTTT
few,TRBJ1-1,.,TRBV19,CASSGPGEGTEAFF,TGTGCCAGTAGTGGGCCAGGGGAGGGGACTGAAGCTTTCTTT
few,TRBJ2-7,.,TRBV6-5,CASSYKEGGGQYF,TGTGCCAGCAGTTACAAGGAGGGAGGGGGGCAGTACTTC
.,TRBJ1-1,TRBD1,TRBV6-6,CASSTGGMNTEAFF,TGTGCCAGCAGTACAGGGGGCATGAACACTGAAGCTTTCTTT
.,TRBJ1-5,TRBD1,TRBV28,CASRRSGGSHQPQHF,TGTGCCAGCAGGCGCTCAGGGGGAAGTCATCAGCCCCAGCATTTT
.,TRBJ1-4,.,TRBV7-8,CASSLERTNEKLFF,TGTGCCAGCAGCTTGGAGAGGACTAATGAAAAACTGTTTTTT
.,TRBJ1-1,TRBD1,TRBV4-1,CASSQDPDRWNTEAFF,TGCGCCAGCAGCCAAGATCCGGACAGGTGGAACACTGAAGCTTTCTTT
.,TRBJ2-5,.,TRBV5-1,CASSLTGSQETQYF,TGCGCCAGCAGCTTGACAGGGTCCCAAGAGACCCAGTACTTC
.,TRBJ1-6,.,TRBV3-1/TRBV3-2,CASSQVQDNSPLHF,TGTGCCAGCAGCCAAGTTCAGGATAATTCACCCCTCCACTTT
.,TRBJ1-4,.,TRBV5-1,CASSVGSTTRANEKLFF,TGCGCCAGCAGCGTTGGATCAACAACCCGGGCTAATGAAAAACTGTTTTTT
once,TRBJ1-2,.,TRBV7-9,CASSSSTTYYGYTF,TGTGCCAGCAGCTCCTCTACGACATACTATGGCTACACCTTC
.,TRBJ1-2,TRBD1,TRBV4-1,CASSLRQGDYGYTF,TGCGCCAGCAGCCTCCGACAGGGTGACTATGGCTACACCTTC
.,TRBJ2-7,.,TRBV6-5,CASSLQGIAYEQYF,TGTGCCAGCAGTTTACAGGGTATTGCATACGAGCAGTACTTC
.,TRBJ2-7,.,TRBV27,CASSRGNSYEQYF,TGTGCCAGCAGCCGGGGGAATTCCTACGAGCAGTACTTC
.,TRBJ2-5,TRBD2,TRBV2,CASNYWLAGKETQYF,TGTGCCAGCAACTATTGGCTAGCGGGGAAAGAGACCCAGTACTTC
.,TRBJ2-5,TRBD2,TRBV5-1,CASSLRLAGALPETQYF,TGCGCCAGCAGCTTGCGGCTAGCGGGGGCGTTACCAGAGACCCAGTACTTC
once,TRBJ2-3,.,TRBV6-5,CASRSPVSSTDTQYF,TGTGCCAGCAGATCACCGGTATCTAGCACAGATACGCAGTATTTT
.,TRBJ1-1,.,TRBV7-9,CASSLGSITEAFF,TGTGCCAGCAGCTTAGGCAGTATCACTGAAGCTTTCTTT
few,TRBJ1-1,.,TRBV7-8,CASSIGINTEAFF,TGTGCCAGCAGCATCGGGATAAACACTGAAGCTTTCTTT
.,TRBJ1-4,TRBD1,TRBV7-9,CASSLLGQGGNEKLFF,TGTGCCAGCAGCCTCCTAGGACAGGGAGGCAATGAAAAACTGTTTTTT
.,TRBJ1-6,.,TRBV5-1,CASSLRGESPLHF,TGCGCCAGCAGCCTTCGGGGGGAGTCACCCCTCCACTTT
.,TRBJ2-3,TRBD2,TRBV11-2,CASSSASGWTDTQYF,TGTGCCAGCAGCTCGGCTAGCGGATGGACAGATACGCAGTATTTT
.,TRBJ2-5,.,TRBV28,CASSSPAPGGETQYF,TGTGCCAGCAGTTCTCCCGCACCTGGAGGGGAGACCCAGTACTTC
many,TRBJ2-1,.,TRBV4-1,CASSQRTVTLYNEQFF,TGCGCCAGCAGCCAAAGGACAGTCACGCTCTACAATGAGCAGTTCTTC
.,TRBJ1-1,.,TRBV19,CASSIGGRLNTEAFF,TGTGCCAGTAGTATAGGTGGCAGGTTGAACACTGAAGCTTTCTTT
few,TRBJ1-2,.,TRBV30,CAWSVLERGYTF,TGTGCCTGGAGTGTACTTGAGAGAGGCTACACCTTC
.,TRBJ1-2,.,TRBV28,CASSSGPVGYTF,TGTGCCAGCAGCTCAGGGCCGGTTGGCTACACCTTC
.,TRBJ2-5,.,TRBV20-1,CSADRRETQYF,TGCAGTGCCGACAGACGAGAGACCCAGTACTTC
few,TRBJ1-3,.,TRBV25-1,CASSEYEQGGNTIYF,TGTGCCAGCAGTGAATATGAGCAGGGTGGAAACACCATATATTTT
.,TRBJ2-5,TRBD1,TRBV5-5,CASVSEGQGKTQYF,TGTGCCAGCGTCTCAGAGGGACAGGGAAAGACCCAGTACTTC
.,TRBJ2-1,.,TRBV7-3,CASSLRGGTGNEQFF,TGTGCCAGCAGCTTAAGGGGGGGCACGGGGAATGAGCAGTTCTTC
.,TRBJ2-5,TRBD2,TRBV7-9,CASSLAGRGSTLGAQYF,TGTGCCAGCAGCTTAGCGGGGCGGGGGTCCACCCTGGGGGCCCAGTACTTC
.,TRBJ1-6,TRBD1,TRBV2,CASMAGTAYNSPLHF,TGTGCCAGTATGGCCGGGACAGCTTATAATTCACCCCTCCACTTT
.,TRBJ2-7,.,TRBV6-6,CASSGKGGGSYEQYF,TGTGCCAGCAGTGGAAAAGGGGGTGGCTCCTACGAGCAGTACTTC